This T cell receptor beta chain was captured in a study of cytomegalovirus exposure and HLA in healthy donors. The PCR ran on 60 Vbeta and 13 Jbeta primers. Clones were sequenced by immunoSEQ multiplex PCR, and TCRdb holds only the in-frame ones, with some missing. This sample has some 240,000 clones; nearly 95% occur once, and the top ten carry around 1.7%. All donors participated as healthy donors of bone marrow. The study's findings and limits: Donors were assumed by presence/absence analyses to have roughly uniform sequencing depth. Compared with the approximately 670-donor mean, an Asian-associated ancestry cluster reportedly had fewer N-insertions, according to a later analysis.

This CDR3 has 15 amino acids. V gave up 5 bases and J gave up 1 base; unmatched junction bases: 2. The germline CDR1 and CDR2 sequences are LNHDA and SQIVND (reference sequence). This clone was observed a single time. As yet, its antigen is unknown. This clonotype originated in a girl aged 2 to 9 in good health and CMV-seronegative. The gene calls are TRBV19 and TRBJ2-2; 9 positions match TRBD2. Sample: PBMCs. DNA for the CDR3: TGTGCCAGTAGTCTAGCGGGGATGAACACCGGGGAGCTGTTTTTT. Translating gives CASSLAGMNTGELFF. The entire variable domain, with the rest obtained from reference TRBV19 and TRBJ2-2, is as follows: DGGITQSPKYLFRKEGQNVTLSCEQNLNHDAMYWYRQDPGQGLRLIYYSQIVNDFQKGDIAEGYSVSREKKESFPLTVTSAQKNPTAFYLCASSLAGMNTGELFFGEGSRLTVL.